A single sample gave rise to the 4 T cell receptor beta chains below, sequenced in a study of long-term antiretroviral therapy in people with HIV. An immunoSEQ assay, version v3.0, was performed at survey level. Profiling relied on immunoSEQ multiplex PCR, and the TCRdb table lists in-frame clones only, not all of them. The table includes tens of thousands of clones, around 93% detected once. Source: unsorted PBMCs, taken 4.4 years after starting antiretroviral therapy. These receptors all come from a woman in her fifties or sixties with HIV.

This chain joins TRBV5-5 and TRBJ2-3; TRBD2 matches at 8 bases. Trimming removed 5 bases from V and 1 base from J; junction bases left unmatched: 3. The germline V gene has CDR1 SGHKS and CDR2 YYEKEE (reference sequence). This CDR3 has 14 amino acids. This chain's CDR3 is CASSWRGGTDTQYF. In DNA, the CDR3 is TGTGCCAGCAGTTGGCGGGGGGGCACAGATACGCAGTATTTT.

In its sample, this clone was seen once. The chain links TRBV13 to TRBJ2-5, with TRBD2 identical over 12 bases. Germline V lookup: CDR1 PRHDT, CDR2 FYEKMQ (reference sequence). This CDR3 region has 15 residues. Trimming at V came to 2 bases and at J to 5 bases, leaving 3 bases not matched to a gene. The CDR3 protein is CASSLLAGGRETQYF. The CDR3 DNA is TGTGCCAGCAGCTTACTAGCGGGGGGGCGGGAGACCCAGTACTTC.

This CDR3 is CASSYRDTEAFF. CDR3 nucleotide sequence: TGTGCCAGCAGTTACCGGGACACTGAAGCTTTCTTT. The chain is built from TRBV6-5 and TRBJ1-1; D unclear. Trimming took 2 bases from V and 3 from J, leaving 4 bases between them. The CDR3 sequence is 12 residues long. The germline V gene has CDR1 MNHEY and CDR2 SVGAGI.

CDR3 amino acids: CASSEGRGRQPQHF. DNA of the CDR3: TGTGCCAGCAGTGAGGGCAGGGGGCGGCAGCCCCAGCATTTT. The chain combines TRBV2 with TRBJ1-5; TRBD1 aligns across 8 bases. Germline-derived CDR1 and CDR2 are SNHLY and FYNNEI. The CDR3 has 14 residues. V trimming: 3 bases; J trimming: 7 bases; junction bases outside the gene matches: 5.